This T cell receptor beta chain is drawn from a study of beta chain features in type 1 diabetes. This CDR3 is built from 15 residues. From germline, CDR1 is SQVTM and CDR2 ANQGSEA. Unmatched junction bases numbered 7, after V lost 5 bases and J lost 8 bases. Central memory, naive, regulatory and stem cell-like memory CD4+ cells were sorted by CD45RO/CCR7/CD25/CD127/CD95/CD27. Concerning this clone itself: Its antigen remains unidentified.

General study results and limits: Sequencing from cDNA could over-represent high-TCR-expressing cells. When Type 1 diabetes patients were examined, their TCRB CDR3s proved moderately but significantly shorter in all four CD4+ subsets.

Reverse transcribing all isolated RNA meant expressed TCRB transcripts were sequenced. Sequencing was performed with immunoSEQ multiplex PCR; in TCRdb, only in-frame clones are kept and a portion is missing. The sample lists roughly 610,000 clones, less than 20% occurring once. The sequence derives from a man aged 18 to 30 in good health. Sequences were obtained from naive CD4+ T cells from blood. The rearrangement joins TRBV29-1 to TRBJ2-1, with TRBD2 matching 15 bases. The CDR3 sequence is CSVSRTSGGADEQFF. The CDR3 DNA is TGCAGCGTTTCCCGGACTAGCGGGGGGGCCGATGAGCAGTTCTTC.